This TCR beta chain was captured by sequencing in a study of blood T cell repertoires in COVID-19. Study in general: The United States, Italy and Spain provided the acute and convalescent COVID-19 samples. The analysed material was cDNA or gDNA that came from T cells, B-cell-depleted T cells, or PBMCs.

After removal of 3 bases from V and 4 bases from J, the junction contained 5 bases not matched to a gene. The CDR3 is made up of 15 amino acids. Germline V gene lookup returns CDR1 MGHDK and CDR2 SYGVNS. As handled by the study authors: From reference gene primer amplification, estimates of nucleated cell counts were derived. Clones were sequenced by immunoSEQ multiplex PCR, and TCRdb holds only the in-frame ones, with some missing. V and J calls and clone size follow that table, whereas D and trimming were derived from the DNA. The table lists roughly 700,000 clones, around 90% of them singletons. The specimen was peripheral blood. This TCR was sampled from a woman aged 18-29 years with acute or convalescent COVID-19. This chain connects TRBV25-1 to TRBJ2-2; 7 nucleotides agree with TRBD1. CDR3 coding DNA: TGTGCCAGCAGTGAGGGACAGAGTTCCACCGGGGAGCTGTTTTTT. As protein: CASSEGQSSTGELFF.